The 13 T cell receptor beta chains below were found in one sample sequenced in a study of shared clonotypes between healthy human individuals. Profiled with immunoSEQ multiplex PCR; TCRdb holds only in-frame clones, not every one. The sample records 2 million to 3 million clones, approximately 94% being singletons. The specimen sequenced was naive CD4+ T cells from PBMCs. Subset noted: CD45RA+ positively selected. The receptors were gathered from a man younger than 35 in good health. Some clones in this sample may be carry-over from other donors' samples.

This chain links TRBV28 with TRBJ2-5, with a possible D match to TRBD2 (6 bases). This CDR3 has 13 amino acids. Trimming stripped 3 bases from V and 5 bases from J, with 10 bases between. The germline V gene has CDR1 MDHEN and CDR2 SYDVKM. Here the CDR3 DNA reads TGTGCCAGCAGTTTGGAGGGTGGGGAGACCCAGTACTTC. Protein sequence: CASSLEGGETQYF.

The CDR3 region is CASSLVAGNNGYTF. The CDR3 DNA sequence: TGTGCCAGCAGCTTAGTTGCAGGGAACAATGGCTACACCTTC. J is TRBJ1-2 and V is TRBV11-2; TRBD1 is a possible D gene (5 bases). The germline V gene encodes CDR1 SGHAT and CDR2 FQNNGV. The germline V and J ends were trimmed by 1 base and 6 bases, with 12 bases remaining between them. This CDR3 comprises 14 residues.

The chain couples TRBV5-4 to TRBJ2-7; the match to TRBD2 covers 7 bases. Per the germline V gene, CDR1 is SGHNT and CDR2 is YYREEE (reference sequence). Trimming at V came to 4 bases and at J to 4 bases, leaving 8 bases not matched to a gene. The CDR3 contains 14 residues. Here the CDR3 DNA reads TGTGCCAGCAGCGAGCCTAGCGGTACATACGAGCAGTACTTC. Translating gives CASSEPSGTYEQYF.

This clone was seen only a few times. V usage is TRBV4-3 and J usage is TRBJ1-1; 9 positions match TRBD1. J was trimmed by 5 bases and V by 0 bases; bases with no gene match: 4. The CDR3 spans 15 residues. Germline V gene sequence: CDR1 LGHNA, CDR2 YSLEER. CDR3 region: CASSQDWTGETEAFF. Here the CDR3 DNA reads TGCGCCAGCAGCCAAGATTGGACAGGGGAGACTGAAGCTTTCTTT.

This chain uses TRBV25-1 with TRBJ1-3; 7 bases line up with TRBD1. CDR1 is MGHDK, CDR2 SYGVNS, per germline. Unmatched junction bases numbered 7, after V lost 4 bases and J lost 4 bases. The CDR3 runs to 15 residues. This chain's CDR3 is CASSAPGTAGNTIYF. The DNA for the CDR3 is TGTGCCAGCAGTGCGCCCGGGACAGCCGGAAACACCATATATTTT.

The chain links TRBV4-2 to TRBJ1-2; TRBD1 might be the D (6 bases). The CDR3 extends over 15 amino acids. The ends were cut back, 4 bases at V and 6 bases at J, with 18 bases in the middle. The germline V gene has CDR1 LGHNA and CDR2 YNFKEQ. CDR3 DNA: TGTGCCAGCAGCCCGGACAGCGTGACCCCGAATGGCTACACCTTC. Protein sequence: CASSPDSVTPNGYTF.

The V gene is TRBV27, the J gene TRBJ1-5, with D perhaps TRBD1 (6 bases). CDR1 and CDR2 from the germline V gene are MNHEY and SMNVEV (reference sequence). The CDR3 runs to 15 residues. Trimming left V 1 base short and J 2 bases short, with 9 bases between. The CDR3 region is CASSLYREGNQPQHF. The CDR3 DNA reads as TGTGCCAGCAGTTTATACAGGGAAGGCAATCAGCCCCAGCATTTT.

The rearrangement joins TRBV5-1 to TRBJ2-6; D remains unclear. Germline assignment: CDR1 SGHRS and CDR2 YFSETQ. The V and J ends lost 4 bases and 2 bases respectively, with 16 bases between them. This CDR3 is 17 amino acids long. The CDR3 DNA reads TGCGCCAGCAGCGGCTCCAGGTCGGGCCCTGGGGCCAACGTCCTGACTTTC. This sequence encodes CASSGSRSGPGANVLTF.

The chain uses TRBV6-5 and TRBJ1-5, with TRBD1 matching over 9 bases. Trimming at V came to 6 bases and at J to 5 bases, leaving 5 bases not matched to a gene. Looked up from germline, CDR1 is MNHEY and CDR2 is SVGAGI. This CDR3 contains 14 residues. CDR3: CASSEDRGDQPQHF. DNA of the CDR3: TGTGCCAGCAGCGAAGACAGGGGGGATCAGCCCCAGCATTTT.

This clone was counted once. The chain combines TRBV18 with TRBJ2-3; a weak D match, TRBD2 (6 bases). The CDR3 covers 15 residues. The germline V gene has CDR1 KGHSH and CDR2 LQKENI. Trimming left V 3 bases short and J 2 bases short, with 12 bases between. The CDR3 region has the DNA TGTGCCAGCTCACCTCTTGGAGGGACCACAGATACGCAGTATTTT. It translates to CASSPLGGTTDTQYF.

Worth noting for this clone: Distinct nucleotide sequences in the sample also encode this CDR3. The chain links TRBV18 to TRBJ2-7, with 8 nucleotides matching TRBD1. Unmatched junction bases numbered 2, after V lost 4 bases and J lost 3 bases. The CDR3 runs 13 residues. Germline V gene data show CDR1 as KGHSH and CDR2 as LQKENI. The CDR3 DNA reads TGTGCCAGCTCACGGACAGGGAGCTACGAGCAGTACTTC. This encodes CASSRTGSYEQYF.

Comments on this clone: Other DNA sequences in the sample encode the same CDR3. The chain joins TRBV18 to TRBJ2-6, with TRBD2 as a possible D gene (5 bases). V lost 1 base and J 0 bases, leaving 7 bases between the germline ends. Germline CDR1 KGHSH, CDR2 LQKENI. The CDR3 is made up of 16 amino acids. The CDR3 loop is CASSPLGSSGANVLTF. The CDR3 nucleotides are TGTGCCAGCTCACCACTGGGGAGCTCTGGGGCCAACGTCCTGACTTTC.

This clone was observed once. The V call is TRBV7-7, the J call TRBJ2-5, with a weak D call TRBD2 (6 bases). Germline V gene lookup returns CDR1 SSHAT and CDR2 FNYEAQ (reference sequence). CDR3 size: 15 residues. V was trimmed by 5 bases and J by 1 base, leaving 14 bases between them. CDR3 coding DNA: TGTGCCAGCAGCCTCCTTCGGGGGAGCCAAGAGACCCAGTACTTC. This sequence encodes CASSLLRGSQETQYF.